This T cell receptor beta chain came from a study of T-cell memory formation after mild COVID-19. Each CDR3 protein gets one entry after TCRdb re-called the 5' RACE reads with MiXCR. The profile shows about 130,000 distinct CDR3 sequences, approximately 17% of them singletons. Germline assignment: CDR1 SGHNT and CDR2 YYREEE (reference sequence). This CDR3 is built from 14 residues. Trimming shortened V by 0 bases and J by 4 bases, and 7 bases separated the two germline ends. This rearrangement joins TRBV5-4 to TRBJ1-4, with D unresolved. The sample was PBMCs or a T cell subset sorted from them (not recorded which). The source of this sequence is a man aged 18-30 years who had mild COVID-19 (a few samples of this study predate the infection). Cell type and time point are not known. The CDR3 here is CASSLGQNNEKLFF. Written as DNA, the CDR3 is TGTGCCAGCAGCTTGGGACAAAATAATGAAAAACTGTTTTTT.